Sequencing of this T cell receptor beta chain was carried out in a study of shared clonotypes between healthy human individuals. Background on the study: Each donor had three CD4 naive, three CD4 memory, two CD8 naive and one CD8 memory plate.

The split of CD4+ cells yielded CD45RA+ naive and CD45RA-negative memory subsets. Sequencing was performed with immunoSEQ multiplex PCR; in TCRdb, only in-frame clones are kept and a portion is missing. The table shows more than 2 million clones, with 95% occurring only once. Unmatched junction bases numbered 7, after V lost 5 bases and J lost 5 bases. The CDR3 is 15 amino acids. Germline values: CDR1 SNHLY, CDR2 FYNNEI. This receptor was identified in a man aged 18 to 30 in good health. The sample taken for sequencing was naive CD4+ T cells sorted from blood. The subset denotes: CD45RA+ positively selected. This chain joins TRBV2 and TRBJ2-7; 12 bases fit TRBD2. In nucleotides, the CDR3 is TGTGCCAGCAGTTTACTAGCGGGAGGATCGAACGAGCAGTACTTC. Its translation is CASSLLAGGSNEQYF. Combining the CDR3 with reference TRBV2 and TRBJ2-7 gives the whole variable domain EPEVTQTPSHQVTQMGQEVILRCVPISNHLYFYWYRQILGQKVEFLVSFYNNEISEKSEIFDDQFSVERPDGSNFTLKIRSTKLEDSAMYFCASSLLAGGSNEQYFGPGTRLTVT.